These T cell receptor beta chains were read from a single sample in a study of blood T cell repertoires in COVID-19. The method was immunoSEQ multiplex PCR; TCRdb's version includes in-frame clones alone and lacks a portion of them. The repertoire consists of about 98,000 clones, with around 80% occurring once and the leading ten covering around 4%. Sequenced input: peripheral blood. These receptors all come from a man aged 55 to 70 with acute or convalescent COVID-19. Both conserved end residues are part of each CDR3.

>14|TRBV10-3|TRBJ2-3
CAISPRVATDTQYF
>18|TRBV7-2|TRBJ2-3
CASSQRIIRGLSTDTQYF
>14|TRBV7-2|TRBJ1-3
CASRPTASGNTIYF
>17|TRBV2|TRBJ2-3
CASSEARDRAITDTQYF
>15|TRBV11-2|TRBJ1-5
CASSRAPEGNQPQHF
>16|TRBV19|TRBJ1-6
CASRGDRGGSNSPLHF
>15|TRBV19|TRBJ1-2
CASSISVRFNYGYTF
>16|TRBV7-2|TRBJ2-5
CASSPKTQGFQETQYF
>14|TRBV6-2/TRBV6-3|TRBJ1-1
CASSFTGGNTEAFF
>16|TRBV6-5|TRBJ2-1
CASSYSTTSGGNEQFF
>15|TRBV4-3|TRBJ2-1
CASSQPGQTYNEQFF
>12|TRBV7-2|TRBJ1-2
CASSLGTRAWTF
>14|TRBV6-5|TRBJ1-4
CASSYGRVGEKLFF
>13|TRBV10-3|TRBJ2-3
CAISENVGDTQYF
>16|TRBV24-1|TRBJ2-2
CATSDRGHLTTGELFF
>16|TRBV9|TRBJ2-5
CASSVEAPTRLETQYF
>15|TRBV30|TRBJ2-5
CAWSVPEDLQETQYF
>13|TRBV7-9|TRBJ2-1
CASSLVGGNEQFF
>14|TRBV4-1|TRBJ2-3
CASSQTLAPDTQYF
>14|TRBV2|TRBJ1-2
CANRGEATNYGYTF
>12|TRBV9|TRBJ1-2
CASSAWTGSYTF
>12|TRBV10-3|TRBJ2-5
CAIGAGRETQYF
>14|TRBV5-1|TRBJ1-1
CASSGRVEGTEAFF
>16|TRBV19|TRBJ1-5
CASSSPGQGYHQPQHF
>13|TRBV9|TRBJ1-1
CASSEVQDTEAFF
>14|TRBV2|TRBJ1-3
CASQTESSGNTIYF
>15|TRBV25-1|TRBJ2-1
CASSDPSTGWDEQFF
>14|TRBV19|TRBJ2-1
CATAGGRLRNEQFF
>16|TRBV14|TRBJ2-1
CASSNLQGGVYNEQFF
>13|TRBV3-1/TRBV3-2|TRBJ1-5
CASSQDRYQPQHF
>16|TRBV6-5|TRBJ2-3
CASSYSAGMGTDTQYF
>11|TRBV2|TRBJ2-3
CASTRRGTQYF